This is a list of T cell receptor beta chains from one sample in a study of cytomegalovirus exposure and HLA in healthy donors. Generated by immunoSEQ multiplex PCR, the TCRdb table keeps only in-frame clones and is missing some. The repertoire includes over 100,000 clones, under 75% of them detected once, and 2% to 3% sits in the top ten. The sequenced sample consisted of PBMCs. These receptors all stem from a woman aged 35 to 49 in good health and CMV-seronegative. Each CDR3 is given with its conserved first and last residue. The D gene is left open where the match is weak. Expanded clones get a size class; other rows say once, few or many, or leave the size out.

D gene	V gene	clone size	J gene	CDR3 DNA	CDR3 protein
TRBD1	TRBV7-8	few	TRBJ1-5	TGTGCCAGCAGCAGATACAGGGGGTCGGACAATCAGCCCCAGCATTTT	CASSRYRGSDNQPQHF
NA	TRBV2	few	TRBJ1-5	TGTGCCAGCAGTGACCGCAGGGGACTAAGAGGCAATCAGCCCCAGCATTTT	CASSDRRGLRGNQPQHF
TRBD1	TRBV25-1	NA	TRBJ1-6	TGTGCCAGCAGTGAACAACCAACAGGGGTTTCACCCCTCCACTTT	CASSEQPTGVSPLHF
NA	TRBV28	few	TRBJ1-2	TGTGCCAGCAGTTCCCGCCAGAAGCGAGGCTACACCTTC	CASSSRQKRGYTF
TRBD1	TRBV7-2	few	TRBJ2-3	TGTGCCAGCAGCCGAACAGGGGGAGTACGAGATACGCAGTATTTT	CASSRTGGVRDTQYF
TRBD1	TRBV5-1	NA	TRBJ2-7	TGCGCCAGCCTAGCCGGGGGACAGGGAGACGAGCAGTACTTC	CASLAGGQGDEQYF
TRBD2	TRBV6-1	NA	TRBJ2-3	TGTGCCAGCAGTGAAGAGCGGGGGGCCCCAGATACGCAGTATTTT	CASSEERGAPDTQYF
NA	TRBV30	NA	TRBJ2-3	TGTGCCTGGAAGGGGGGGGGAGATACGCAGTATTTT	CAWKGGGDTQYF
NA	TRBV28	once	TRBJ1-5	TGTGCCAGCATCCTGCAGGGCAATCAGCCCCAGCATTTT	CASILQGNQPQHF
NA	TRBV19	few	TRBJ1-4	TGTGCCAGTAGTATAGGGTGGCGGGGAAAGACAACTAATGAAAAACTGTTTTTT	CASSIGWRGKTTNEKLFF
TRBD2	TRBV7-3	few	TRBJ2-1	TGTGCCAGCAGCTTGGGGCTCGGCGGGGGATTTTACAATGAGCAGTTCTTC	CASSLGLGGGFYNEQFF
TRBD2	TRBV6-6	NA	TRBJ2-4	TGTGCCAGCAGTCTCTTAGCGGGGGGGCGAAGCATTCAGTACTTC	CASSLLAGGRSIQYF
TRBD1	TRBV30	few	TRBJ1-2	TGTGCCTGGAGTTCTCTGGGACAGGGGAACTATGGCTACACCTTC	CAWSSLGQGNYGYTF
TRBD1	TRBV18	NA	TRBJ2-7	TGTGCCAGCTCGCAGGGACAGGTACCCGTCTACGAGCAGTACTTC	CASSQGQVPVYEQYF
NA	TRBV19	NA	TRBJ1-1	TGTGCCAGTGTGGACAGATTGAACACTGAAGCTTTCTTT	CASVDRLNTEAFF
NA	TRBV11-1	NA	TRBJ1-1	TGTGCCAGCAGCCCTAGAGGAGGGTTGAACACTGAAGCTTTCTTT	CASSPRGGLNTEAFF
TRBD1	TRBV7-2	NA	TRBJ1-2	TGTGCCAGCAGTCCCGACAGGGGACACCGTCATGGCTACACCTTC	CASSPDRGHRHGYTF
NA	TRBV27	NA	TRBJ1-1	TGTGCCAGCAGTTTATTATTAGGGGGCACTGAAGCTTTCTTT	CASSLLLGGTEAFF
NA	TRBV7-9	NA	TRBJ2-3	TGTGCCAGCAGCTTGGGAGACCCAGATACGCAGTATTTT	CASSLGDPDTQYF
NA	TRBV11-2	NA	TRBJ1-6	TGTGCCAGCAGCCCGAAAAGTGGAGGCAATTCACCCCTCCACTTT	CASSPKSGGNSPLHF
NA	TRBV5-1	NA	TRBJ1-4	TGCGCCAGCAGCTTGGGCGGGGTTGAAAAACTGTTTTTT	CASSLGGVEKLFF
TRBD1	TRBV5-1	NA	TRBJ1-4	TGCGCCAGCAGCGCCTCCGGACAGGCGGGTTGGGCTAATGAAAAACTGTTTTTT	CASSASGQAGWANEKLFF
TRBD1	TRBV7-9	NA	TRBJ1-2	TGTGCCAGCAGCTTAGGGGGCTCCGGGACAGGTTATGGCTACACCTTC	CASSLGGSGTGYGYTF
TRBD1	TRBV19	NA	TRBJ2-7	TGTGCCAGTAGTCCCCAACAGGGGGCAAGCGACGAGCAGTACTTC	CASSPQQGASDEQYF
TRBD2	TRBV6-5	NA	TRBJ2-1	TGTGCCAGCAGTTACTGGGGGGGGGAAAACAATGAGCAGTTCTTC	CASSYWGGENNEQFF
TRBD2	TRBV6-1	NA	TRBJ2-1	TGTGCCAGCAGTGGGACTAGCGGGGCGTCCTACAATGAGCAGTTCTTC	CASSGTSGASYNEQFF
NA	TRBV6-5	few	TRBJ1-1	TGTGCCAGCAGCTGGGGAGGGGGAAGGGCGTCTGAAGCTTTCTTT	CASSWGGGRASEAFF
NA	TRBV6-6	NA	TRBJ2-6	TGTGCCAGTGAGGCGCTCTCTGGGGCCAACGTCCTGACTTTC	CASEALSGANVLTF